Below are 13 T cell receptor beta chains sequenced from a single sample in a study of T cell changes during pregnancy in multiple sclerosis. The table came from immunoSEQ multiplex PCR; TCRdb's copy has only in-frame clones and leaves some out. The table lists approximately 31,000 clones, more than 90% of them singletons, with about 0.45% in the top ten. The specimen was CD4+ T cells from peripheral blood mononuclear cells, collected in the second trimester of pregnancy. The receptors here all came from a female donor in good health, enrolled as a control in a pregnancy study.

The chain carries TRBV4-3 and TRBJ1-2; tentative D call: TRBD1 (5 bases). Germline assignment: CDR1 LGHNA and CDR2 YSLEER. Between the trimmed V and J ends, which lost 0 bases and 0 bases, there was a span of 8 bases. CDR3 length: 15 amino acids. DNA of the CDR3: TGCGCCAGCAGCCAAGATTTACAGGCTAACTATGGCTACACCTTC. This encodes CASSQDLQANYGYTF.

V gene TRBV7-2 combines with J gene TRBJ1-2; D is possibly TRBD1 (6 bases). This CDR3 is built from 16 residues. Germline V gene data show CDR1 as SGHTA and CDR2 as FQGNSA. V lost 0 bases to trimming and J lost 4 bases, with 15 bases between them. The CDR3 nucleotides are TGTGCCAGCAGCTTAGCGCGGGGGGCGCGTAGCTATGGCTACACCTTC. It is translated as CASSLARGARSYGYTF.

This chain connects TRBV5-5 to TRBJ1-5; tentative D call: TRBD1 (5 bases). V gave up 0 bases and J gave up 2 bases, with 12 bases separating them. Per germline, CDR1 SGHKS and CDR2 YYEKEE (reference sequence). The CDR3 extends over 16 amino acids. The CDR3: CASSLGQGKGNQPQHF. The CDR3 region has the DNA TGTGCCAGCAGCTTGGGGCAGGGCAAGGGCAATCAGCCCCAGCATTTT.

The V gene is TRBV2, the J gene TRBJ1-2; TRBD1 agrees at 7 bases. Germline V gene lookup returns CDR1 SNHLY and CDR2 FYNNEI. The CDR3 has 15 amino acids. J lost 3 bases, V lost 6 bases, and 10 bases had no gene match. DNA of the CDR3: TGTGCCAGCAGAATCGGGACAGCGAAGGACTATGGCTACACCTTC. Its protein is CASRIGTAKDYGYTF.

The chain uses TRBV28 and TRBJ1-4; weak D call: TRBD1 (6 bases). Germline values: CDR1 MDHEN, CDR2 SYDVKM. This CDR3 contains 18 residues. The V gene lost 3 bases and the J gene lost 8 bases, with 25 bases spanning the gap. The CDR3 coding sequence is TGTGCCAGCAGTTTCCCGAAGACCAGACAGGTGCCAGGAGAAAAACTGTTTTTT. Translating gives CASSFPKTRQVPGEKLFF.

The chain has TRBV11-3 and TRBJ2-3; maybe TRBD2 (5 bases). V shed 6 bases and J shed 1 base, with 11 bases lying between them. The CDR3 is 14 amino acids. Germline-derived CDR1 and CDR2 are SGHNT and YENEEA. Written as DNA, the CDR3 is TGTGCCAGCAGTCCCCCCGGGGGCACAGATACGCAGTATTTT. It yields the protein CASSPPGGTDTQYF. Full variable domain (rest looked up from reference TRBV11-3 and TRBJ2-3): EAGVVQSPRYKIIEKKQPVAFWCNPISGHNTLYWYLQNLGQGPELLIRYENEEAVDDSQLPKDRFSAERLKGVDSTLKIQPAELGDSAVYLCASSPPGGTDTQYFGPGTRLTVL.

CDR3 loop: CASSLDSGTSYNEQFF. The CDR3 DNA is TGTGCCAGCAGCTTAGATTCCGGGACATCCTACAATGAGCAGTTCTTC. V and J are TRBV11-3 and TRBJ2-1; a possible D gene is TRBD1 (6 bases). Trimming removed 0 bases at V and 1 base at J, with 10 bases between. The CDR3 is made up of 16 amino acids. The germline CDR1 and CDR2 sequences are SGHNT and YENEEA. The full variable domain, completed using reference TRBV11-3 and TRBJ2-1, is EAGVVQSPRYKIIEKKQPVAFWCNPISGHNTLYWYLQNLGQGPELLIRYENEEAVDDSQLPKDRFSAERLKGVDSTLKIQPAELGDSAVYLCASSLDSGTSYNEQFFGPGTRLTVL.

V gene TRBV6-5 combines with J gene TRBJ2-7; D remains unclear. The CDR3 runs to 11 residues. V shed 7 bases and J shed 2 bases, with 6 bases lying between them. Germline CDR1 MNHEY, CDR2 SVGAGI. The CDR3 nucleotides read TGTGCCAGCAAGCCGACCTACGAGCAGTACTTC. This encodes CASKPTYEQYF.

This chain connects TRBV10-3 to TRBJ2-1; D uncertain. The CDR3 is 14 residues long. Germline CDR1 is ENHRY and CDR2 is SYGVKD. Deletions cut 2 bases from V and 4 bases from J, with 9 bases between. CDR3 in amino acids: CAISETGAYNEQFF. Here the CDR3 DNA reads TGTGCCATCAGTGAGACGGGTGCTTACAATGAGCAGTTCTTC.

The rearrangement links TRBV18 to TRBJ1-3; D is uncertain. The ends were cut back, 3 bases at V and 0 bases at J, with 12 bases in the middle. The CDR3 runs to 16 residues. The germline V gene has CDR1 KGHSH and CDR2 LQKENI. In DNA form, the CDR3 reads TGTGCCAGCTCACCGCTCCGCGGGGACTCTGGAAACACCATATATTTT. Translating it yields CASSPLRGDSGNTIYF.

The chain employs TRBV19 and TRBJ2-3; tentatively, D is TRBD2 (5 bases). Trimming cost V 6 bases and J 4 bases, with 17 bases left between them. CDR1 is LNHDA, CDR2 SQIVND, per germline (reference sequence). The CDR3 sequence is 15 residues long. CDR3 in amino acids: CASSHEGGSPDTQYF. In nucleotides, the CDR3 is TGTGCCAGTAGCCATGAGGGTGGGAGCCCAGATACGCAGTATTTT.

This clone has only one observation. The chain joins TRBV6-5 to TRBJ1-1, with no clear D. Germline V gene data show CDR1 as MNHEY and CDR2 as SVGAGI. The V end lost 2 bases, the J end lost 4 bases, and 11 bases lay between the germline ends. The length of the CDR3 is 14 residues. The DNA of the CDR3 is TGTGCCAGCAGTTACCAGACGAGAGGCACTGAAGCTTTCTTT. This encodes CASSYQTRGTEAFF.

The chain employs TRBV7-8 and TRBJ2-7; tentatively, D is TRBD2 (5 bases). CDR1 and CDR2 from the germline V gene are SGHVS and FQNEAQ. CDR3 length: 13 residues. V was trimmed by 0 bases and J by 4 bases, leaving 7 bases between them. The CDR3 nucleotides are TGTGCCAGCAGCTTAGCGCCGGGATACGAGCAGTACTTC. It specifies CASSLAPGYEQYF.